This TCR gamma chain stems from a study of Vδ1+ human thymocytes. Study-level points and caveats: Thymic TRG and TRD repertoires appeared highly polyclonal, with Gaussian CDR3 length distributions. Despite high sort purity, 20% to 25% of thymic T cell receptor delta sequences were Vdelta2. Bulk data may be misread because of unexpected Vdelta2 sequences.

RNA was extracted from the cells and then reverse transcribed. Multiplex PCR used pooled V-gene forward primers and a constant-region reverse primer to amplify CDR3s. TCRdb repeated clone calling on the multiplex PCR reads with CATT. The sample shows approximately 11,000 gamma-chain clones, under 55% of them seen only once. Remarks on this clone: The antigen is not known.

The CDR3 loop spans 16 amino acids. CDR1 and CDR2 from the germline V gene are VINAFY and YDVSNSKD. Germline trimming cut 2 bases from V and 11 bases from J; bases unmatched to any gene: 17. The source is a boy under two years old who had congenital heart surgery. The V call is TRGV5, the J call TRGJP2. The J gene was not available in TCRdb and was assigned here by matching the DNA to germline segments. The sample comprised Vdelta1+ gamma-delta thymocytes from the thymus. The subset: FACS-sorted CD3+ TCRalphabeta- TCRVdelta1+ TCRVdelta2- thymocytes. CDR3 sequence reads: CATWDIILPVGWIKTF. The CDR3 DNA follows: TGTGCCACCTGGGACATAATTCTTCCGGTGGGGTGGATCAAGACGTTT.